This TCR beta chain originates from a study of blood T cell repertoires in COVID-19. Study summary: The study drew acute and convalescent COVID-19 samples from the United States, Italy and Spain. T cells, B-cell-depleted T cells, or PBMCs supplied cDNA or gDNA.

This CDR3 has 16 amino acids. V lost 7 bases and J lost 0, with 16 bases in between. Germline V gives CDR1 LNHDA, CDR2 SQIVND (reference sequence). Per the original methods: Amplification of reference gene primers provided the estimated nucleated cell counts. TCRdb's table, derived via immunoSEQ multiplex PCR, lists solely in-frame clones and lacks some. Clonal size and the V and J genes are those of that table, whereas D and trimming came from the DNA. The table includes about half a million clones, 80% to 90% detected once. The sequence was collected from a human donor in a cohort sampled during active COVID-19. The sequencing sample was made of peripheral blood. The chain couples TRBV19 to TRBJ1-5; D uncertain. CDR3 sequence: CASTTVGGHSNQPQHF. CDR3 sequence (DNA): TGTGCCAGTACCACGGTAGGAGGGCATAGCAATCAGCCCCAGCATTTT.